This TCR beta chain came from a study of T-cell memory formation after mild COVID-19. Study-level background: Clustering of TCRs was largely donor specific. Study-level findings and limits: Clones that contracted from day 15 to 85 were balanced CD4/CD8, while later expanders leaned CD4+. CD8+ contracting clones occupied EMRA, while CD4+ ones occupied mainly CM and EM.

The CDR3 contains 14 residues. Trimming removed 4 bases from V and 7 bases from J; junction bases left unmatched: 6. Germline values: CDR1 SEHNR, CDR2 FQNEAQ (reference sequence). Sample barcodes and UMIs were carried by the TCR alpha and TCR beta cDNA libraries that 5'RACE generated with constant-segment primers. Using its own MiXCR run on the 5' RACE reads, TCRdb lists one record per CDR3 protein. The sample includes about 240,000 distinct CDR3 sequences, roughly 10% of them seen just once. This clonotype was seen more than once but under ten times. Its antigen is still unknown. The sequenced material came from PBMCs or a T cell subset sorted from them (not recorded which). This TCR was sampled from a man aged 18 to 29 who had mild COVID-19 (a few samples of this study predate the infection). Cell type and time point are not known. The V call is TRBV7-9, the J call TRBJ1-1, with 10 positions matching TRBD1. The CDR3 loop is CASSSTGTGVEAFF. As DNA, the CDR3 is TGTGCCAGCAGCTCGACCGGGACAGGGGTTGAAGCTTTCTTT.